This TCR beta chain was recovered during a study of tumor-infiltrating lymphocytes in primary liver carcinoma. As for this clonotype: This may be a read error, as it is one base from a much larger clone.

Making TCR beta cDNA involved 400 to 600 ng total RNA and a constant-region primer. Sequencing libraries for TCR beta derived from three nested multiplex PCR rounds that used slightly modified ARM-PCR. Amplification in the first two PCR rounds was performed using TRBV1-TRBV30 forward primers and a C-beta reverse primer for around 11 cycles each. From the multiplex PCR reads, TCRdb called clonotypes with MiXCR, one entry per CDR3 protein. The table has about 200,000 distinct CDR3 sequences, less than 75% seen once. The study extracted blood RNA from unsorted whole blood and also extracted germline DNA. Germline V gene sequence: CDR1 SGHDT, CDR2 YYEEEE. The CDR3 runs 14 residues.

This TCR derives from an older woman with primary liver carcinoma and hepatitis B virus infection. The chain couples TRBV5-6 to TRBJ1-2; the D gene is possibly TRBD1 (6 bases). Sequenced: peripheral blood. The CDR3 DNA reads as TGTGTCAGCACCTCGACCGACAGGTACTATGGCTACACCTTC. Translating gives CVSTSTDRYYGYTF.